The T cell receptor beta chain under discussion was sequenced for a study of T-cell memory formation after mild COVID-19. In TCRdb, the 5' RACE reads were re-called with MiXCR into one record per CDR3 protein. The data contain about 400,000 distinct CDR3 sequences, 15% to 20% of them seen just once; the ten biggest clones take up 20% to 25%. Looked up from germline, CDR1 is LGHNA and CDR2 is YSLEER. The CDR3 sequence is 15 residues long. The germline V and J ends were trimmed by 1 base and 0 bases, with 6 bases remaining between them. In regard to this clonotype: Its antigen is not identified.

Study-wide findings and caveats: Whereas later expanders leaned CD4+, clones contracting day 15 to 85 showed a balanced CD4/CD8 makeup. The finding that pre-infection memory included some responding clones suggested that cross-reactive memory joined.

Source material: PBMCs or a T cell subset sorted from them (not recorded which). The TCR comes from a man aged 18-30 years who had mild COVID-19 (a few samples of this study predate the infection). Cell type and time point are not known. This chain connects TRBV4-3 to TRBJ2-2; either TRBD1 or TRBD2 may supply D (5 bases each). Here the CDR3 DNA reads TGCGCCAGCAGCCAAGTGGGACCGAACACCGGGGAGCTGTTTTTT. Encoded protein: CASSQVGPNTGELFF.